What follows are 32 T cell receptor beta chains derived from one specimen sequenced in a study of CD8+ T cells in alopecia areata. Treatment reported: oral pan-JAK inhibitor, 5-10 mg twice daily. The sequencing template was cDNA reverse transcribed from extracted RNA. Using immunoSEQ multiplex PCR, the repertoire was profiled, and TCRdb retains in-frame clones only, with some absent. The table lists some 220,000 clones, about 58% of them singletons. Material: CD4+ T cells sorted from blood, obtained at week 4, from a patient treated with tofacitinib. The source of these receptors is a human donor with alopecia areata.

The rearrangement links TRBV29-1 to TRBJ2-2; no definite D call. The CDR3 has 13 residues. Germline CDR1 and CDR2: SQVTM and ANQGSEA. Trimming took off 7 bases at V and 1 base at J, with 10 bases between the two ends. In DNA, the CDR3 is TGCAGCGGTGGGCAGAGGAACACCGGGGAGCTGTTTTTT. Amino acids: CSGGQRNTGELFF.

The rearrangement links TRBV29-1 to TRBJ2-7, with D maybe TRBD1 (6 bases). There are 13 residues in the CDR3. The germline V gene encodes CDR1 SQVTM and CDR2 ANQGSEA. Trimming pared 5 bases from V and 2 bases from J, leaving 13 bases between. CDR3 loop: CSVSTGRTYEQYF. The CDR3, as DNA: TGCAGCGTTTCGACAGGCCGAACCTACGAGCAGTACTTC.

The CDR3 here is CASSSLYEQYF. The CDR3 bases are TGTGCCAGCAGCTCCCTCTACGAGCAGTACTTC. The J gene is TRBJ2-7, the V gene TRBV6-5; no clear D. This CDR3 contains 11 residues. Between the trimmed V and J ends, which lost 6 bases and 3 bases, there was a span of 6 bases. From germline, CDR1 is MNHEY and CDR2 SVGAGI.

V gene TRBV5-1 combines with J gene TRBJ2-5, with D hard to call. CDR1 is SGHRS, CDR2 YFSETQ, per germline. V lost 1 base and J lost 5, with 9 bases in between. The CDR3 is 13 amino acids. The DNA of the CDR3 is TGCGCCAGCAGCTTGCTAGGAGCCGAGACCCAGTACTTC. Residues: CASSLLGAETQYF.

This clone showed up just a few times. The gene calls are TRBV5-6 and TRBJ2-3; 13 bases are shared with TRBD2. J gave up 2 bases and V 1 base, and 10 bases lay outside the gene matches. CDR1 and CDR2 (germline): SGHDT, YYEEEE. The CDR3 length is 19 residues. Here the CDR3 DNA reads TGTGCCAGCAGCTTGAGACTAGCGGGGGGCACGAGCTACACAGATACGCAGTATTTT. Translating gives CASSLRLAGGTSYTDTQYF. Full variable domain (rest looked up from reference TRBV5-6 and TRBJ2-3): DAGVTQSPTHLIKTRGQQVTLRCSPKSGHDTVSWYQQALGQGPQFIFQYYEEEERQRGNFPDRFSGHQFPNYSSELNVNALLLGDSALYLCASSLRLAGGTSYTDTQYFGPGTRLTVL.

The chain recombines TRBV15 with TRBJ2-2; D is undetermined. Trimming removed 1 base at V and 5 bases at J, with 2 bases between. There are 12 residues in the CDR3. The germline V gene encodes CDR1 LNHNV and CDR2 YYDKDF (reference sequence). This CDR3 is CATSRATGELFF. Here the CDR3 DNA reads TGTGCCACCAGCAGAGCGACCGGGGAGCTGTTTTTT.

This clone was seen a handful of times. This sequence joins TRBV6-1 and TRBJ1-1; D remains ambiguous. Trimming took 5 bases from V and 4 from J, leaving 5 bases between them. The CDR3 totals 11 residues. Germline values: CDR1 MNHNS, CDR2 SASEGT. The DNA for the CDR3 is TGTGCCAGCAGTTACCTCACTGAAGCTTTCTTT. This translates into CASSYLTEAFF.

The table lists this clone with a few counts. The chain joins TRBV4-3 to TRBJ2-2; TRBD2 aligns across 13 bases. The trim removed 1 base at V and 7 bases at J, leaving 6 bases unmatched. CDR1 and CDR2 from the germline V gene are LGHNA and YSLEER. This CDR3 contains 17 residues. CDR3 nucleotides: TGCGCCAGCAGCCAAGGACTAGCGGGGGGTTTAGGCGGGGAGCTGTTTTTT. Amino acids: CASSQGLAGGLGGELFF.

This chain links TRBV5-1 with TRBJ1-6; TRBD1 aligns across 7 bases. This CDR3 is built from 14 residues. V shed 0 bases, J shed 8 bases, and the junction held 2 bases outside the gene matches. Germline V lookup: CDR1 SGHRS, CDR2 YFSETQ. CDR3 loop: CASSLGGGDSPLHF. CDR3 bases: TGCGCCAGCAGCTTGGGAGGGGGCGATTCACCCCTCCACTTT.

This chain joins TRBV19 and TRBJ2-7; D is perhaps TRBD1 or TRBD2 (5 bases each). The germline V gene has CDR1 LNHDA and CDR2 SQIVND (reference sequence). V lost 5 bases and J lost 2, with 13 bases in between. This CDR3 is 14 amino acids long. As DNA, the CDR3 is TGTGCCAGTAGTCCCACCGGGACCCCCTACGAGCAGTACTTC. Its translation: CASSPTGTPYEQYF.

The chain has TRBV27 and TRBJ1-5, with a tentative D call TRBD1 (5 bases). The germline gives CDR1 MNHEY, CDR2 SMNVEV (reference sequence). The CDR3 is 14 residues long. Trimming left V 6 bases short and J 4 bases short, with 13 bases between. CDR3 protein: CASSLAGINQPQHF. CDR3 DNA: TGTGCCAGCAGCCTGGCAGGGATAAATCAGCCCCAGCATTTT.

CDR3 region: CSVLSGAKETQYF. CDR3 in DNA: TGCAGCGTTCTAAGTGGGGCTAAGGAGACCCAGTACTTC. This chain connects TRBV29-1 to TRBJ2-5, with D possibly being TRBD1 (5 bases). The CDR3 covers 13 residues. CDR1 and CDR2 from the germline V gene are SQVTM and ANQGSEA. V lost 5 bases and J lost 5, with 15 bases in between.

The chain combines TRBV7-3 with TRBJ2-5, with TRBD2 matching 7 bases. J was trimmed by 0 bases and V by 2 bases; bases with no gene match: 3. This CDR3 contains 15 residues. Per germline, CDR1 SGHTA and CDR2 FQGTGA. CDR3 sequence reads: CASSLQAGNQETQYF. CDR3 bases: TGTGCCAGCAGCTTACAAGCGGGGAACCAAGAGACCCAGTACTTC.

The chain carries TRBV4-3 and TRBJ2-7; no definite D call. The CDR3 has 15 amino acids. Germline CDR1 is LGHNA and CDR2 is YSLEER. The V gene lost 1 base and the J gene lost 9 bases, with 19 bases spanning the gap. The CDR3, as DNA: TGCGCCAGCAGCCAAGTTTTGGACCCCCGGCAGTCGCAGTACTTC. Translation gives CASSQVLDPRQSQYF.

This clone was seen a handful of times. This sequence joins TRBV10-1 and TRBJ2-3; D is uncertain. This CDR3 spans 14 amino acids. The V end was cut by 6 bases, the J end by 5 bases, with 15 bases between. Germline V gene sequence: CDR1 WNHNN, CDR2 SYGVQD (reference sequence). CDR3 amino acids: CASSSTGVIDTQYF. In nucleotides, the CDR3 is TGCGCCAGCAGCTCGACTGGTGTAATAGATACGCAGTATTTT.

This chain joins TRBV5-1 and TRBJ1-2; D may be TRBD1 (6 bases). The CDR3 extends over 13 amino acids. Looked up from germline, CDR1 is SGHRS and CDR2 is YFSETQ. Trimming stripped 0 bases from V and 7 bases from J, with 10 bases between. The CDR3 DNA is TGCGCCAGCAGCTTGGCAGGGGAGTTTGGCTACACCTTC. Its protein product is CASSLAGEFGYTF.

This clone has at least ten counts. CDR3 nucleotides: TGTGCCATCAGTACCACGGTGGATAGCTACACCTTC. This codes for CAISTTVDSYTF. The chain employs TRBV10-3 and TRBJ1-2, with D hard to call. CDR1 is ENHRY and CDR2 is SYGVKD in the germline V gene. The CDR3 runs 12 residues. Trimming shortened V by 5 bases and J by 9 bases, and 13 bases separated the two germline ends.

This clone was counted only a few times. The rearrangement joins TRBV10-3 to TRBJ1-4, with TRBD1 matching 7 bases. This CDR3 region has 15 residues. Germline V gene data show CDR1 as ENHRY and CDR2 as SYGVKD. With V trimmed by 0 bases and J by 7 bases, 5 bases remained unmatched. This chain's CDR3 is CAISESTGMSEKLFF. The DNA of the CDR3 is TGTGCCATCAGTGAGTCGACAGGGATGAGTGAAAAACTGTTTTTT.

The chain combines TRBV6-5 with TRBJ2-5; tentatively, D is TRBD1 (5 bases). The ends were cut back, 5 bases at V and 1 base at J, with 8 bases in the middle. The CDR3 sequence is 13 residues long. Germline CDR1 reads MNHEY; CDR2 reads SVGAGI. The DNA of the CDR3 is TGTGCCAGCAGTCACAGGTCCCAAGAGACCCAGTACTTC. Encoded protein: CASSHRSQETQYF.

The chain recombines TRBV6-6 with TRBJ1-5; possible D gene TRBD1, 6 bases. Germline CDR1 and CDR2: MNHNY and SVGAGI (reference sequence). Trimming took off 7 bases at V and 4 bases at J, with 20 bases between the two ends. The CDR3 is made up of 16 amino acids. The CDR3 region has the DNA TGTGCCAGCAAGATACAGGGCGCGTCGGTAAATCAGCCCCAGCATTTT. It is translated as CASKIQGASVNQPQHF.

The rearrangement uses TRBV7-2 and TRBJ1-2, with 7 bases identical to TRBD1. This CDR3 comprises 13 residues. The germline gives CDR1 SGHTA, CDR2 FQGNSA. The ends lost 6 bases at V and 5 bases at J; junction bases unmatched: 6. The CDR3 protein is CASRQTGLYGYTF. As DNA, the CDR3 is TGTGCCAGCAGACAGACAGGGTTGTATGGCTACACCTTC.

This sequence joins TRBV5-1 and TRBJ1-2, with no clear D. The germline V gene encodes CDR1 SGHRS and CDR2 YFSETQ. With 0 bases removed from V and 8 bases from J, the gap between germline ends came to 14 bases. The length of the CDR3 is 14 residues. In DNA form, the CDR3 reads TGCGCCAGCAGCTTGGACCCATCCGTACGCGGCTACACCTTC. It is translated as CASSLDPSVRGYTF.

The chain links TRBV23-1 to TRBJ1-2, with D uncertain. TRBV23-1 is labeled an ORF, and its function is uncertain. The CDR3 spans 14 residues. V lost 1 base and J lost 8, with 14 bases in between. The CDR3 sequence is CASSQWEGWRGYTF. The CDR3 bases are TGCGCCAGCAGTCAATGGGAGGGCTGGAGAGGCTACACCTTC.

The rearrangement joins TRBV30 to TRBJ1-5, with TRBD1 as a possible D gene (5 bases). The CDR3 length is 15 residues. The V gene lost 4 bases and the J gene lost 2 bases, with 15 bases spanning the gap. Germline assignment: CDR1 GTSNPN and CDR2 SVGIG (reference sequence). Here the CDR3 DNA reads TGTGCCTGGAATGAAGGGGAGACGGGCAATCAGCCCCAGCATTTT. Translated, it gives CAWNEGETGNQPQHF.

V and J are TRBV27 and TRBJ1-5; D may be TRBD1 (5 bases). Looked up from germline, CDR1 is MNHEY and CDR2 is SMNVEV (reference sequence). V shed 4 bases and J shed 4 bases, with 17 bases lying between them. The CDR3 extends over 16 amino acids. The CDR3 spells CASSSLNPGLNQPQHF. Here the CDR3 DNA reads TGTGCCAGCAGTTCATTAAACCCGGGGCTAAATCAGCCCCAGCATTTT.

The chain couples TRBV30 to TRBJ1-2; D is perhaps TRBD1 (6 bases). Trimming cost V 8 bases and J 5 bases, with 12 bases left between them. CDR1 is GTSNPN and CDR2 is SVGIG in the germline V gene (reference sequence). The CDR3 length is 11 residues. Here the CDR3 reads CAPDRIYGYTF. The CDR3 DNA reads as TGTGCCCCCGACAGGATTTATGGCTACACCTTC.

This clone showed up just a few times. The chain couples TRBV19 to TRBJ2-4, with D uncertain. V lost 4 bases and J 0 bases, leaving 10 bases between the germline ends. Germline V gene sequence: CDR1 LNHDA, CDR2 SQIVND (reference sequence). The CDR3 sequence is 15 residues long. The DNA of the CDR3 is TGTGCCAGTAGTACCAACGGTCTAGCCAAAAACATTCAGTACTTC. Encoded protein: CASSTNGLAKNIQYF.

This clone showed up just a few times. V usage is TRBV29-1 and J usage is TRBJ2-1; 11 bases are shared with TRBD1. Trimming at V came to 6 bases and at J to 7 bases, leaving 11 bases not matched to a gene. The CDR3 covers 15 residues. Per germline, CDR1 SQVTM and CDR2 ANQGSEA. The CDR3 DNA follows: TGCAGCGTAGCCTCCGGGACAGGGGGTCTGAATGAGCAGTTCTTC. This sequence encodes CSVASGTGGLNEQFF.

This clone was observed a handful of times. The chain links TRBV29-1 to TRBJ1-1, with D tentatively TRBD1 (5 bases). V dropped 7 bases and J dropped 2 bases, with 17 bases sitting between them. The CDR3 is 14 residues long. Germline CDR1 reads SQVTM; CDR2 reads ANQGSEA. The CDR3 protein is CSAGGTAINTEAFF. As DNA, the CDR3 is TGCAGCGCTGGTGGGACGGCGATTAACACTGAAGCTTTCTTT.

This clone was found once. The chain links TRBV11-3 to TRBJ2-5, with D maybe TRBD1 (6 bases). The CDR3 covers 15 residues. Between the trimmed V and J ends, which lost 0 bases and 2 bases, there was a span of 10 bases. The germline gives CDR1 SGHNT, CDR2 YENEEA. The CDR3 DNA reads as TGTGCCAGCAGCTTAGATTCAGGGGCTCAAGAGACCCAGTACTTC. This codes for CASSLDSGAQETQYF.

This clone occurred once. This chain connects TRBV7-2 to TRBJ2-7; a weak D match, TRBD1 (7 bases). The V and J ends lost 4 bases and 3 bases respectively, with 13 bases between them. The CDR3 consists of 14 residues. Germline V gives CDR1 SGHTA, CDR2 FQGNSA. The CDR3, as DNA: TGTGCCAGCAGCTCAGGGGGAGGACTCTACGAGCAGTACTTC. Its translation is CASSSGGGLYEQYF.

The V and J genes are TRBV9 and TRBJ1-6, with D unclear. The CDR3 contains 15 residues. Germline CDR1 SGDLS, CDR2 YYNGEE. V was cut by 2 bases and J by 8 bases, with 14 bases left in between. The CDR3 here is CASSVGRLDDSPLHF. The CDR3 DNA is TGTGCCAGCAGCGTCGGACGGTTGGACGATTCACCCCTCCACTTT.